The TCR beta chain under discussion was sequenced for a study of blood T cell repertoires in COVID-19. The overall study: Material from acute and convalescent COVID-19 was sourced from the United States, Italy and Spain.

In the original processing: Amplification with reference gene primers provided the estimates of nucleated cell counts. TCRdb keeps only in-frame clones here, not all; method: immunoSEQ multiplex PCR. V, J and clone size reflect that table, while D and trimming were determined from the DNA. The repertoire holds some 77,000 clones, with about four fifths as singletons. This clone was observed a single time. Sequencing was performed on peripheral blood. The origin of this receptor is a man in his 70s with acute or convalescent COVID-19.

The CDR3 region has the DNA TGTGCCAGCAGCCCAGATAACAGGGTCGATCAGCCCCAGCATTTT. Translation: CASSPDNRVDQPQHF. The chain is built from TRBV7-9 and TRBJ1-5; a weak D match, TRBD1 (6 bases). Germline V gene sequence: CDR1 SEHNR, CDR2 FQNEAQ (reference sequence). V was trimmed by 5 bases and J by 5 bases, leaving 16 bases between them. The length of the CDR3 is 15 residues.